This T cell receptor beta chain was recovered during a study of blood T cell repertoires in COVID-19. Study summary: Some COVID-19 samples were acute and others convalescent; all came from the United States, Italy and Spain.

Everyone who took part was 18 to 89 years old, and they came from about two dozen US areas. Participants reported their clinical history, and cohort assignment relied on those reports. This clone was counted once. The V end was cut by 6 bases, the J end by 9 bases, with 18 bases between. The CDR3 totals 15 residues. Per the germline V gene, CDR1 is LGHNT and CDR2 is FRNRAP. Authors' analysis steps: The assay estimated nucleated cells by amplifying reference gene primers. The assay was immunoSEQ multiplex PCR, and TCRdb's table has in-frame clones only and misses some. That table furnishes V, J and clone size, whereas the DNA furnished D and trimming. Of approximately 380,000 clones listed, 88% are singletons.

This chain connects TRBV12-5 to TRBJ1-6, with D possibly matching TRBD1 (6 bases). This receptor was obtained from a woman younger than 35 who had recovered from COVID-19. Sequenced input: PBMCs or T cells enriched from blood (not recorded which). The CDR3 loop is CASGPPGGASSPLHF. DNA for the CDR3: TGTGCTAGTGGCCCCCCGGGGGGGGCCAGTTCACCCCTCCACTTT.